This TCR beta chain was observed in a study of regulatory T cells in long-lasting Graves disease. Study information: It was over 5 years of antithyroid drugs, with positive TSH receptor antibodies, that meant persistent Graves' disease.

The germline V gene has CDR1 MNHEY and CDR2 SMNVEV (reference sequence). Trimming stripped 6 bases from V and 6 bases from J, with 20 bases between. This CDR3 is 16 amino acids long. As to time point: persistent/refractory GD, antithyroid drugs over 5 years with positive TRAb. The authors made the TCR library using RNA they extracted from PBMCs. EDTA tubes collected approximately 10 milliliters of peripheral blood. To make TCR beta libraries, researchers used iRepertoire HTBI primers and Arm-PCR of CDR3 regions. Using its own MiXCR run on the multiplex PCR reads, TCRdb lists one record per CDR3 protein. The sample contains 600,000 to 800,000 distinct CDR3 sequences, 30% of which appear only once.

This sequence was found in a female donor with Graves disease. The chain recombines TRBV27 with TRBJ2-2; weak D call: TRBD2 (5 bases). Specimen: peripheral blood mononuclear cells (PBMCs), collected when the disease was refractory, from a patient treated with antithyroid drugs. The CDR3 region has the DNA TGTGCCAGCAGCTGCTGCGAGCATATGAGGGCCGGGGAGCTGTTTTTT. This codes for CASSCCEHMRAGELFF.